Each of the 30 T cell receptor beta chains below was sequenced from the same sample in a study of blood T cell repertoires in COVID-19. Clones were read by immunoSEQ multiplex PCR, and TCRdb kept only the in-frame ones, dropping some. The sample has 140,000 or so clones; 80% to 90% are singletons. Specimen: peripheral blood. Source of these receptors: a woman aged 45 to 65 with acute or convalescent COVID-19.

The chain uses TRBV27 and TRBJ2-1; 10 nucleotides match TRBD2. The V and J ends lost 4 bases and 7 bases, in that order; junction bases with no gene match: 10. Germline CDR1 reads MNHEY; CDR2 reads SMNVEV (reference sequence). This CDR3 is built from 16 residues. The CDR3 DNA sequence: TGTGCCAGCAGTTCCCCAACAGCGGGGGGGCGAAATGAGCAGTTCTTC. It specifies CASSSPTAGGRNEQFF.

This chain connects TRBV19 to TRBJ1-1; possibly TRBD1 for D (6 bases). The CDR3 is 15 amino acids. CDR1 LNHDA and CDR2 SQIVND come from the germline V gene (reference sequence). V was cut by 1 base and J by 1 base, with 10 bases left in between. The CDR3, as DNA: TGTGCCAGTAGTATAGTTTCGACAGGGAACACTGAAGCTTTCTTT. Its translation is CASSIVSTGNTEAFF. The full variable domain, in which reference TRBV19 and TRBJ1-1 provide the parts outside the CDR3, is DGGITQSPKYLFRKEGQNVTLSCEQNLNHDAMYWYRQDPGQGLRLIYYSQIVNDFQKGDIAEGYSVSREKKESFPLTVTSAQKNPTAFYLCASSIVSTGNTEAFFGQGTRLTVV.

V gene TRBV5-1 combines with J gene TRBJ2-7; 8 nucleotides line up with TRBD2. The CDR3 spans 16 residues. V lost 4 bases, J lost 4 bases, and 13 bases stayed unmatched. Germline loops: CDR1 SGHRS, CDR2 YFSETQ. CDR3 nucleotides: TGCGCCAGCAGCCCCTATCCGGGGACTAGGGTGTACGAGCAGTACTTC. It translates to CASSPYPGTRVYEQYF.

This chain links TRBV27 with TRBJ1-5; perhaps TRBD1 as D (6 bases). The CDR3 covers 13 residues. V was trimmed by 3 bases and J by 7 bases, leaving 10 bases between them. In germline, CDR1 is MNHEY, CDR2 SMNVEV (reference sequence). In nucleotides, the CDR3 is TGTGCCAGCAGTTTTGGGGGCGGGCAGCCCCAGCATTTT. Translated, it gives CASSFGGGQPQHF.

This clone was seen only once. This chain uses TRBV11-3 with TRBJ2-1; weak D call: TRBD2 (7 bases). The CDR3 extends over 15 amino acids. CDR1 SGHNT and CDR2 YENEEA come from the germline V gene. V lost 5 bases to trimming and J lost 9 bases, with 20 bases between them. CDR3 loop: CASSPQGGGWGEQFF. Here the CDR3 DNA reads TGTGCCAGCAGCCCCCAAGGGGGGGGCTGGGGTGAGCAGTTCTTC.

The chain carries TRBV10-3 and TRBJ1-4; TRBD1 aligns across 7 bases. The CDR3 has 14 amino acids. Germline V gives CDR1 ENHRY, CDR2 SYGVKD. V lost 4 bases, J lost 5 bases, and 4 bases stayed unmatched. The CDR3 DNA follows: TGTGCCATCAGTGCGGGACAGTTAAATGAAAAACTGTTTTTT. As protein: CAISAGQLNEKLFF.

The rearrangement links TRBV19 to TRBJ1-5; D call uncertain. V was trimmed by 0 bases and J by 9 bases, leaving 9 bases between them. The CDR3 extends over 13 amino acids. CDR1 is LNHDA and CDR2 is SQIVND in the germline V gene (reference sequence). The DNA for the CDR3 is TGTGCCAGTAGTATAGATTATCCGCGGCCCCAGCATTTT. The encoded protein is CASSIDYPRPQHF.

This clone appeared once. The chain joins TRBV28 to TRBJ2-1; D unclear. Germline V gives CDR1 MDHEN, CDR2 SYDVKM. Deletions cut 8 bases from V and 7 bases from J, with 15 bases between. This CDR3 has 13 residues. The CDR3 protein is CASDKGTRNEQFF. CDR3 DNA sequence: TGTGCCAGCGATAAAGGCACCAGGAATGAGCAGTTCTTC. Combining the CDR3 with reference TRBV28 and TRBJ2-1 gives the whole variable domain DVKVTQSSRYLVKRTGEKVFLECVQDMDHENMFWYRQDPGLGLRLIYFSYDVKMKEKGDIPEGYSVSREKKERFSLILESASTNQTSMYLCASDKGTRNEQFFGPGTRLTVL.

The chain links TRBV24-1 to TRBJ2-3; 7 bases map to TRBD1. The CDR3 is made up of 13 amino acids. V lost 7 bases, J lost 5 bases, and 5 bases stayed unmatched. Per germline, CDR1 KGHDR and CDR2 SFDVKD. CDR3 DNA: TGTGCCACCAGAAGACAGGGCGAAGATACGCAGTATTTT. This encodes CATRRQGEDTQYF.

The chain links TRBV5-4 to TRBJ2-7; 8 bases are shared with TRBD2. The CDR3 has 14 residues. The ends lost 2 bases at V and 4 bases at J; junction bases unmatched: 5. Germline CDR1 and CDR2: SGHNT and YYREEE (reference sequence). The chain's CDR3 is CASSFEAGVYEQYF. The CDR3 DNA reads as TGTGCCAGCAGCTTTGAAGCGGGAGTATACGAGCAGTACTTC.

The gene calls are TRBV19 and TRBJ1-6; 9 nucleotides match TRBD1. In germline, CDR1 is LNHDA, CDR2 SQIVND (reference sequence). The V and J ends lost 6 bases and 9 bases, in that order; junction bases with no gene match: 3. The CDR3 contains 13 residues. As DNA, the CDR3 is TGTGCCAGTAGGGGACAGGGAGGTTCACCCCTCCACTTT. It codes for CASRGQGGSPLHF. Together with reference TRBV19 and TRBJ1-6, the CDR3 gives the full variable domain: DGGITQSPKYLFRKEGQNVTLSCEQNLNHDAMYWYRQDPGQGLRLIYYSQIVNDFQKGDIAEGYSVSREKKESFPLTVTSAQKNPTAFYLCASRGQGGSPLHFGNGTRLTVT.

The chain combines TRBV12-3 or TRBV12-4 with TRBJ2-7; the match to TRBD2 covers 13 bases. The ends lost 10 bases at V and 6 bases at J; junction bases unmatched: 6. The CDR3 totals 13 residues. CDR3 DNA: TGTGCCATCAGGACTAGCGGGAGTGGCGAGCAGTACTTC. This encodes CAIRTSGSGEQYF.

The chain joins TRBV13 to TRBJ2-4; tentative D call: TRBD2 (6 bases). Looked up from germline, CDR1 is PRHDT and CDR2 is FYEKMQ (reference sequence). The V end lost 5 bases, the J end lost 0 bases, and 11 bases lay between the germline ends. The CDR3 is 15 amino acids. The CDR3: CASSPRGLAKNIQYF. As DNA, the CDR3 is TGTGCCAGCAGCCCCCGGGGACTAGCCAAAAACATTCAGTACTTC.

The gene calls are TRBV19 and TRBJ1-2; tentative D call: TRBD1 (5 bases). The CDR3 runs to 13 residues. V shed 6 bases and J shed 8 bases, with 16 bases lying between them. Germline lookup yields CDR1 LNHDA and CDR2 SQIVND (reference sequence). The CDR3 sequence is CASSRQQRSGYTF. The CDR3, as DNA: TGTGCCAGTAGCCGACAGCAAAGATCGGGCTACACCTTC.

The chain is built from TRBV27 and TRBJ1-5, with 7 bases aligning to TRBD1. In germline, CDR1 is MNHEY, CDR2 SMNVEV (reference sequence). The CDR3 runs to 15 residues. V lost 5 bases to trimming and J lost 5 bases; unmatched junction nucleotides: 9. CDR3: CASSPRGLGDQPQHF. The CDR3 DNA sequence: TGTGCCAGCAGTCCCAGGGGGTTGGGGGATCAGCCCCAGCATTTT.

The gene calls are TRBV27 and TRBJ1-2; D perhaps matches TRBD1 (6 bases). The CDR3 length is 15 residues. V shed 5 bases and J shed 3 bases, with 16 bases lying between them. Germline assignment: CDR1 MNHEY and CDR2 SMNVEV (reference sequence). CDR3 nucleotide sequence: TGTGCCAGCAGTCCCAACCCCAGGGGCGACTATGGCTACACCTTC. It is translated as CASSPNPRGDYGYTF.

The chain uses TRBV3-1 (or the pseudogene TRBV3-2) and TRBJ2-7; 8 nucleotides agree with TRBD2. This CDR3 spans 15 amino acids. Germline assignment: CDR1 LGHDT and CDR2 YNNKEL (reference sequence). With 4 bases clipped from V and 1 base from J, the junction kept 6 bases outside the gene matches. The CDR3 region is CASSPSTSGSYEQYF. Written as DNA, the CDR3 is TGTGCCAGCAGCCCGAGTACTAGCGGTTCCTACGAGCAGTACTTC.

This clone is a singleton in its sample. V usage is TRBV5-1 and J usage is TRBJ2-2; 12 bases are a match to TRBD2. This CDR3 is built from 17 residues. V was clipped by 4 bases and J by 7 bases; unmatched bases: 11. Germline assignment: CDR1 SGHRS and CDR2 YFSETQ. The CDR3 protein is CASSPPLAGGPGGELFF. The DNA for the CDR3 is TGCGCCAGCAGCCCTCCCCTAGCGGGAGGGCCGGGCGGGGAGCTGTTTTTT. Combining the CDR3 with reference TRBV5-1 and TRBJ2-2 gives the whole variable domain KAGVTQTPRYLIKTRGQQVTLSCSPISGHRSVSWYQQTPGQGLQFLFEYFSETQRNKGNFPGRFSGRQFSNSRSEMNVSTLELGDSALYLCASSPPLAGGPGGELFFGEGSRLTVL.

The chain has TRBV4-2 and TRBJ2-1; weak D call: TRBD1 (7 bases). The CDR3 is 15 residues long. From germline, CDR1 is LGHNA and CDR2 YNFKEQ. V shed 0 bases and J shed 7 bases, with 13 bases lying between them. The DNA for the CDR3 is TGTGCCAGCAGCCAAGAGTGGCAGGGGGGTAATGAGCAGTTCTTC. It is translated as CASSQEWQGGNEQFF.

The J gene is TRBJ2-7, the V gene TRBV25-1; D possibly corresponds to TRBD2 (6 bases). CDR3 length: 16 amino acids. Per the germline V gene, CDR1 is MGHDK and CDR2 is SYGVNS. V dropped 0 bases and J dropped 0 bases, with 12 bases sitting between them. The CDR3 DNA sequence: TGTGCCAGCAGTGAATACGAGGACGGGAGCTCCTACGAGCAGTACTTC. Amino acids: CASSEYEDGSSYEQYF.

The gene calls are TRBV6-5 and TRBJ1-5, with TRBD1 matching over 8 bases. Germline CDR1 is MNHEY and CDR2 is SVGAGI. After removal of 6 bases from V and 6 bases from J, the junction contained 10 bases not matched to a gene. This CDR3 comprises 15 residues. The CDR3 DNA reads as TGTGCCAGCAGCATGGTCAGGGGGCAAGGTCAGCCCCAGCATTTT. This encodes CASSMVRGQGQPQHF.

The CDR3, as DNA: TGTGCCAGCAGCCCTGGGGCGGCCCAGTACTTC. Translated, it gives CASSPGAAQYF. This chain joins TRBV7-6 and TRBJ2-5; D may be TRBD1 (5 bases). The ends were cut back, 5 bases at V and 9 bases at J, with 10 bases in the middle. CDR3 length: 11 residues. Looked up from germline, CDR1 is SGHVS and CDR2 is FNYEAQ.

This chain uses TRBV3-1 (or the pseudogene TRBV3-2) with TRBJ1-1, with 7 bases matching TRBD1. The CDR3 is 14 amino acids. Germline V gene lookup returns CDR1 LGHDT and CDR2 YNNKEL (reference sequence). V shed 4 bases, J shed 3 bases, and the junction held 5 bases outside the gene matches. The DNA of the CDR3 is TGTGCCAGCAGCCCCCGACAGGGTGACACTGAAGCTTTCTTT. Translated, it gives CASSPRQGDTEAFF.

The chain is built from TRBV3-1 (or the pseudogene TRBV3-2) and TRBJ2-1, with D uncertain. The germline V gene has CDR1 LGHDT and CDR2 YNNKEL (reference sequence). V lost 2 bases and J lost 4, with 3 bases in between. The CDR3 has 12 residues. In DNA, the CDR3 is TGTGCCAGCAGCCAACCTTACAATGAGCAGTTCTTC. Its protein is CASSQPYNEQFF.

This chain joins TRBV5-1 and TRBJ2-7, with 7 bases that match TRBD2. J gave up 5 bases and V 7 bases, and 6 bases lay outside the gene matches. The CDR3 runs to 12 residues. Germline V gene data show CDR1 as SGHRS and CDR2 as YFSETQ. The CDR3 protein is CASGRGGNEQYF. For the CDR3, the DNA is TGCGCCAGCGGGCGGGGAGGGAACGAGCAGTACTTC.

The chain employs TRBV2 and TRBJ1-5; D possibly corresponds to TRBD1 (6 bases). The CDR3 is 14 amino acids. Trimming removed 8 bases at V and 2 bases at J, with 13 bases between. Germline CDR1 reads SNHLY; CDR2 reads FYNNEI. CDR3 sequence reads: CASLRDIGNQPQHF. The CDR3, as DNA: TGTGCCAGCTTGAGGGACATCGGCAATCAGCCCCAGCATTTT.

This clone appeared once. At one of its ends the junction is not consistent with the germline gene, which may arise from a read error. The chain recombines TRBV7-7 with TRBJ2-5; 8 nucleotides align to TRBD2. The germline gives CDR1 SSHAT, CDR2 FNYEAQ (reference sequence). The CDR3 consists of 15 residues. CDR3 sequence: CASSPGNSGSETQYF. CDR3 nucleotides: TGTGCTAGCAGCCCCGGTAACAGCGGGAGTGAGACCCAGTACTTC.

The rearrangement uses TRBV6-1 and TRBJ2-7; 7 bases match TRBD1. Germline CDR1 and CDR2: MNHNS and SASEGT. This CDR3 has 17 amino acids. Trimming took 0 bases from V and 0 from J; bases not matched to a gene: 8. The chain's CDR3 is CASSEALDRVYSYEQYF. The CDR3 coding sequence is TGTGCCAGCAGTGAAGCGCTAGACAGGGTATACTCCTACGAGCAGTACTTC.

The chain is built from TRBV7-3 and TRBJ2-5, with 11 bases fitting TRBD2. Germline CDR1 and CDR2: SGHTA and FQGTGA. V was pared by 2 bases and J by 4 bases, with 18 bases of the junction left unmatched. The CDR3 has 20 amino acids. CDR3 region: CASSLFPPGALAGGRETQYF. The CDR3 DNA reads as TGTGCCAGCAGCTTATTCCCCCCTGGCGCCCTAGCGGGGGGTAGAGAGACCCAGTACTTC.

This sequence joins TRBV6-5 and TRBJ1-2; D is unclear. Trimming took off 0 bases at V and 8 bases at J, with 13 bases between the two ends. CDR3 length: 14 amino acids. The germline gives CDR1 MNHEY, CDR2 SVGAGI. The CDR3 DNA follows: TGTGCCAGCAGTTACTCGGTCTTCCGGGAAGGCTACACCTTC. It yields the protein CASSYSVFREGYTF.